The T cell receptor (beta chain) described here comes from a study of blood T cell repertoires in COVID-19. For the study at large: There were acute and convalescent COVID-19 samples, and they came from the United States, Italy and Spain. The analysed material was cDNA or gDNA that came from T cells, B-cell-depleted T cells, or PBMCs.

In the authors' workflow: Scientists estimated how many nucleated cells there were by amplifying reference gene primers. The method was immunoSEQ multiplex PCR; TCRdb's version includes in-frame clones alone and lacks a portion of them. The V and J calls and the clone size are those of that table, but D and trimming were determined from the DNA. The repertoire has some 270,000 clones, approximately 89% of them found once; the top ten carry around 4.6%. The CDR3 sequence is 13 residues long. The chain couples TRBV21-1 to TRBJ2-7; no DNA check was done on the table's D call, TRBD2. TRBV21-1 is described as a pseudogene. The source of this sequence is a woman between 35 and 50 years old who had recovered from COVID-19. The sample consisted of peripheral blood. The chain's CDR3 is CASSKGDFYEQYV. In DNA, the CDR3 is TGTGCCAGCAGCAAAGGCGATTTCTACGAGCAGTACGTC.